The 24 T cell receptor beta chains below all came from one sample that was sequenced in a study of patients and donors after allogeneic stem cell transplantation. TCRdb re-analysed the RT-PCR reads in MiXCR, keeping a single row per CDR3 protein. The data contain roughly 200,000 distinct CDR3 sequences, 38% of them seen just once; the ten biggest clones take up more than 9%. Specimen: blood, either unsorted or a sorted T cell fraction (not recorded which). These receptors were collected from a human donor who was either an allogeneic HSCT recipient or a stem cell or donor lymphocyte infusion donor (not recorded which). It is not recorded whose cells these are; they may come from a transplant donor.

The genes are TRBV5-5 and TRBJ2-1, with D hard to call. This CDR3 comprises 14 residues. V was trimmed by 4 bases and J by 0 bases, leaving 8 bases between them. Germline values: CDR1 SGHKS, CDR2 YYEKEE (reference sequence). The CDR3: CASSEIFSYNEQFF. The DNA for the CDR3 is TGTGCCAGCAGCGAGATATTCTCCTACAATGAGCAGTTCTTC. The variable domain in full, completed from reference TRBV5-5 and TRBJ2-1, reads DAGVTQSPTHLIKTRGQQVTLRCSPISGHKSVSWYQQVLGQGPQFIFQYYEKEERGRGNFPDRFSARQFPNYSSELNVNALLLGDSALYLCASSEIFSYNEQFFGPGTRLTVL.

This clonotype was counted only a few times. The chain couples TRBV12-3 or TRBV12-4 to TRBJ1-2; the D gene is possibly TRBD1 (6 bases). Trimming cost V 5 bases and J 7 bases, with 17 bases left between them. CDR3 length: 14 residues. CDR3 residues: CASSPSAGVGGYTF. CDR3 sequence (DNA): TGTGCCAGCAGTCCCTCAGCAGGGGTTGGTGGCTACACCTTC.

V and J are TRBV29-1 and TRBJ1-2, with a weak D call TRBD1 (5 bases). The CDR3 is made up of 11 amino acids. Germline V gene lookup returns CDR1 SQVTM and CDR2 ANQGSEA. Trimming cost V 3 bases and J 8 bases, with 10 bases left between them. The CDR3: CSVDRVEGYTF. The CDR3 nucleotides are TGCAGCGTTGACAGGGTCGAAGGCTACACCTTC.

CDR3 in DNA: TGTGCCACCAGCAATCTCCCCGACCCCTACGGTGATTCACCCCTCCACTTT. This encodes CATSNLPDPYGDSPLHF. The gene calls are TRBV15 and TRBJ1-6; D is uncertain. This CDR3 is 17 amino acids long. V was clipped by 4 bases and J by 8 bases, with 21 bases between them. Germline V gives CDR1 LNHNV, CDR2 YYDKDF (reference sequence).

The chain employs TRBV5-1 and TRBJ2-2; D is ambiguous. Trimming removed 0 bases at V and 7 bases at J, with 7 bases between. Looked up from germline, CDR1 is SGHRS and CDR2 is YFSETQ. The CDR3 covers 13 residues. CDR3 region: CASSLDVGGELFF. DNA of the CDR3: TGCGCCAGCAGCTTGGATGTTGGCGGGGAGCTGTTTTTT.

This clonotype was seen a few times. The gene calls are TRBV7-8 and TRBJ1-1, with 7 bases that match TRBD1. The CDR3 is made up of 15 amino acids. The germline V gene has CDR1 SGHVS and CDR2 FQNEAQ. The V and J ends lost 5 bases and 0 bases, in that order; junction bases with no gene match: 6. In nucleotides, the CDR3 is TGTGCCAGCAGCCCGGGACAGCAGATGAACACTGAAGCTTTCTTT. Translation: CASSPGQQMNTEAFF.

J is TRBJ2-1 and V is TRBV9, with a weak D call TRBD1 (6 bases). The CDR3 has 17 residues. Germline V gene data show CDR1 as SGDLS and CDR2 as YYNGEE. V lost 3 bases and J 1 base, leaving 17 bases between the germline ends. The CDR3 DNA follows: TGTGCCAGCAGCGGGGAATGGGGGCGGATGTCCTACAATGAGCAGTTCTTC. This encodes CASSGEWGRMSYNEQFF.

This clonotype was observed a few times. The chain has TRBV5-6 and TRBJ2-3; the D call may be TRBD1 or TRBD2 (6 bases each). Germline V gene lookup returns CDR1 SGHDT and CDR2 YYEEEE. This CDR3 spans 13 amino acids. The V and J ends lost 7 bases and 2 bases respectively, with 11 bases between them. In DNA, the CDR3 is TGTGCCAGCGCGGGACACCCCACAGATACGCAGTATTTT. Encoded protein: CASAGHPTDTQYF.

The chain recombines TRBV7-3 with TRBJ2-2; D is unclear. The CDR3 has 14 residues. The V end lost 3 bases, the J end lost 1 base, and 6 bases lay between the germline ends. Per germline, CDR1 SGHTA and CDR2 FQGTGA. The CDR3 sequence: CASSLDLNTGELFF. The CDR3 region has the DNA TGTGCCAGCAGCTTGGACCTGAACACCGGGGAGCTGTTTTTT.

The V gene is TRBV28, the J gene TRBJ1-5; 7 bases match TRBD1. This CDR3 region has 13 residues. Germline CDR1 reads MDHEN; CDR2 reads SYDVKM. Losses at the gene ends were 8 bases for V and 4 bases for J; bases not matched to a gene: 5. The CDR3: CASAGGQNQPQHF. DNA for the CDR3: TGTGCCAGCGCTGGGGGACAGAATCAGCCCCAGCATTTT.

The genes are TRBV6-5 and TRBJ1-1, with TRBD1 matching 7 bases. The V segment lost 6 bases and the J segment 1 base; nucleotides outside the gene matches: 8. CDR1 and CDR2 from the germline V gene are MNHEY and SVGAGI. The CDR3 is 15 residues long. CDR3 loop: CASRGPGTENTEAFF. The CDR3 coding sequence is TGTGCCAGCAGGGGCCCCGGGACAGAGAACACTGAAGCTTTCTTT.

This clonotype was seen more than once but under ten times. This sequence joins TRBV3-1 and TRBJ2-5, with 7 bases aligning to TRBD2. The CDR3 is 16 amino acids. With 3 bases clipped from V and 2 bases from J, the junction kept 9 bases outside the gene matches. Germline V CDR1 and CDR2: LGHDT, YNNKEL (reference sequence). CDR3 sequence (DNA): TGTGCCAGCAGCCAGTCCCCTAGCGGCTTACAAGAGACCCAGTACTTC. This translates into CASSQSPSGLQETQYF.

The chain joins TRBV28 to TRBJ2-2, with D unresolved. The CDR3 is 18 residues long. CDR1 MDHEN and CDR2 SYDVKM come from the germline V gene. V lost 6 bases and J lost 0, with 20 bases in between. The CDR3, as DNA: TGTGCCAGCAGCCTTCACATCTCCCCCGCCACGAACACCGGGGAGCTGTTTTTT. Translating gives CASSLHISPATNTGELFF.

There are a few counts of this clonotype. The genes are TRBV29-1 and TRBJ2-1, with D possibly being TRBD1 (5 bases). Trimming took 7 bases from V and 10 from J, leaving 11 bases between them. The CDR3 is 10 residues long. The germline V gene encodes CDR1 SQVTM and CDR2 ANQGSEA. The chain's CDR3 is CSDRWTEQFF. CDR3 bases: TGCAGCGACCGTTGGACAGAGCAGTTCTTC.

The rearrangement joins TRBV5-1 to TRBJ2-7; the match to TRBD1 covers 8 bases. The CDR3 is 15 amino acids. V trimming: 0 bases; J trimming: 4 bases; junction bases outside the gene matches: 6. Germline V gives CDR1 SGHRS, CDR2 YFSETQ. The chain's CDR3 is CASSLGPGGQYEQYF. The CDR3 nucleotides read TGCGCCAGCAGCTTGGGGCCAGGGGGCCAATACGAGCAGTACTTC.

This chain's CDR3 is CASSLTANSPLHF. As DNA, the CDR3 is TGCGCCAGCAGCTTGACAGCTAATTCACCCCTCCACTTT. The gene calls are TRBV5-1 and TRBJ1-6; the D is unclear. V was shortened by 1 base and J by 6 bases, with 5 bases between the two germline ends. The CDR3 spans 13 residues. The V gene's germline CDR1 is SGHRS and CDR2 YFSETQ. The entire variable domain, with the rest obtained from reference TRBV5-1 and TRBJ1-6, is as follows: KAGVTQTPRYLIKTRGQQVTLSCSPISGHRSVSWYQQTPGQGLQFLFEYFSETQRNKGNFPGRFSGRQFSNSRSEMNVSTLELGDSALYLCASSLTANSPLHFGNGTRLTVT.

The CDR3 here is CASSFQDYEQYF. The CDR3 DNA reads as TGTGCCAGCAGTTTCCAAGACTACGAGCAGTACTTC. The rearrangement joins TRBV28 to TRBJ2-7, with D unresolved. The CDR3 is made up of 12 amino acids. CDR1 and CDR2 from the germline V gene are MDHEN and SYDVKM. The V gene lost 3 bases and the J gene lost 3 bases, with 6 bases spanning the gap.

The sample holds a few counts of this clonotype. The J gene is TRBJ1-2, the V gene TRBV28, with no clear D. This CDR3 contains 16 residues. Germline V lookup: CDR1 MDHEN, CDR2 SYDVKM. The V and J ends lost 7 bases and 0 bases respectively, with 18 bases between them. CDR3 sequence (DNA): TGTGCCAGCATGAAACCTGTGGGCCCGTCTAACTATGGCTACACCTTC. This codes for CASMKPVGPSNYGYTF.

The chain recombines TRBV12-3 or TRBV12-4 with TRBJ1-2; D is possibly TRBD1 (6 bases). Trimming shortened V by 3 bases and J by 0 bases, and 14 bases separated the two germline ends. CDR3 length: 16 amino acids. The chain's CDR3 is CASSFPGTPSNYGYTF. CDR3 bases: TGTGCCAGCAGTTTTCCCGGGACACCGTCTAACTATGGCTACACCTTC.

J is TRBJ1-1 and V is TRBV20-1; 9 nucleotides align to TRBD1. Trimming took 5 bases from V and 5 from J; bases not matched to a gene: 3. Germline CDR1 is DFQATT and CDR2 is SNEGSKA (reference sequence). The CDR3 loop spans 12 amino acids. Here the CDR3 reads CSAQTGGTEAFF. CDR3 sequence (DNA): TGCAGTGCTCAGACAGGGGGGACTGAAGCTTTCTTT.

The rearrangement uses TRBV20-1 and TRBJ1-1; D is perhaps TRBD1 (6 bases). This CDR3 has 14 residues. CDR1 is DFQATT and CDR2 is SNEGSKA in the germline V gene (reference sequence). Trimming stripped 0 bases from V and 5 bases from J, with 13 bases between. The CDR3 DNA is TGCAGTGCTAGAGAGCGCGGGGGGCTGACTGAAGCTTTCTTT. Amino acids: CSARERGGLTEAFF.

This clonotype has more than one count but fewer than ten. In nucleotides, the CDR3 is TGTGCCAGCCGAGGTGACAGGAACACTGAAGCTTTCTTT. Protein: CASRGDRNTEAFF. This chain links TRBV5-6 with TRBJ1-1, with D possibly matching TRBD1 (5 bases). Germline-derived CDR1 and CDR2 are SGHDT and YYEEEE. The V end lost 7 bases, the J end lost 1 base, and 11 bases lay between the germline ends. The CDR3 consists of 13 residues.

This chain links TRBV7-8 with TRBJ2-7; D may correspond to TRBD1 or TRBD2 (5 bases each). Germline V CDR1 and CDR2: SGHVS, FQNEAQ. There are 13 residues in the CDR3. Trimming stripped 5 bases from V and 4 bases from J, with 12 bases between. The CDR3 region is CASSTGTKYEQYF. DNA of the CDR3: TGTGCCAGCAGCACCGGGACCAAATACGAGCAGTACTTC.

The genes are TRBV6-1 and TRBJ1-1, with a tentative D call TRBD1 (6 bases). This CDR3 spans 15 amino acids. Trimming removed 6 bases at V and 0 bases at J, with 14 bases between. Germline CDR1 and CDR2: MNHNS and SASEGT. The CDR3 nucleotides are TGTGCCAGCAGCGAGGGGGAGTACATGAACACTGAAGCTTTCTTT. It codes for CASSEGEYMNTEAFF.